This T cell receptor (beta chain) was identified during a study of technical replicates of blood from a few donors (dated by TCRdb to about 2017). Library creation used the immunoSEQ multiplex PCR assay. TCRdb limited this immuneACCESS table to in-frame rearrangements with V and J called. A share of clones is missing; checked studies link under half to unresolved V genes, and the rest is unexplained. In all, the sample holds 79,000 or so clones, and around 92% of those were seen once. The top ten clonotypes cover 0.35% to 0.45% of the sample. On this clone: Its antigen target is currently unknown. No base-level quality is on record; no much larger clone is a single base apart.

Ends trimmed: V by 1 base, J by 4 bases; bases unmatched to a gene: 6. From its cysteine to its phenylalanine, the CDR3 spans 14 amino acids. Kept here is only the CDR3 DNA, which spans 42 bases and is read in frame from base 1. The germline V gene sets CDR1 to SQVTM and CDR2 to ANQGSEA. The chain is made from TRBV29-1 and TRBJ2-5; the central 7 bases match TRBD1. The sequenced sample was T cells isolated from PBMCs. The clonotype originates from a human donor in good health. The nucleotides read TGCAGCGTTGAAGTCATAAACAGGGGAGAGACCCAGTACTTC. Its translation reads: CSVEVINRGETQYF.